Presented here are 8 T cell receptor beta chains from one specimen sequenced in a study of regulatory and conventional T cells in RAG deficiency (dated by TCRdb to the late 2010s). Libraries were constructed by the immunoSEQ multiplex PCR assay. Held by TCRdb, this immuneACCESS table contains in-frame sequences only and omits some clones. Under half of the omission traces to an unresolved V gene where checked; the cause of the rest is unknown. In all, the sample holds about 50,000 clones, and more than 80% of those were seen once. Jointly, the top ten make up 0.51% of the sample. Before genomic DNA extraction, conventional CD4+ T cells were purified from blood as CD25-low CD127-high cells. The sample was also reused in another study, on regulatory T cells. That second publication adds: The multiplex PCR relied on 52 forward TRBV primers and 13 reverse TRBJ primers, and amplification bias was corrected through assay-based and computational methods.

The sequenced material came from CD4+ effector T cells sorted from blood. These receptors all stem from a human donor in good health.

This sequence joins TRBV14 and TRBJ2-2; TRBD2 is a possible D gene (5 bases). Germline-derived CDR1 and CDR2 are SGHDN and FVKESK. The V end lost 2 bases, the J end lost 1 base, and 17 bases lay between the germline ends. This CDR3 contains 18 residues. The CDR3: CASSQSRGLALNTGELFF. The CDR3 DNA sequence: TGTGCCAGCAGCCAATCTCGAGGGTTGGCATTGAACACCGGGGAGCTGTTTTTT. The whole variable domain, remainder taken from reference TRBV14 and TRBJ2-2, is EAGVTQFPSHSVIEKGQTVTLRCDPISGHDNLYWYRRVMGKEIKFLLHFVKESKQDESGMPNNRFLAERTGGTYSTLKVQPAELEDSGVYFCASSQSRGLALNTGELFFGEGSRLTVL.

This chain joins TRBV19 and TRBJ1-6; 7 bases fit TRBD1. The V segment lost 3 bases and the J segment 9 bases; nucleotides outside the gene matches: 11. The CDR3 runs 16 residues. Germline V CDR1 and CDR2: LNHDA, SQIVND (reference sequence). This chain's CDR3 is CASSISRTGSASPLHF. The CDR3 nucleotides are TGTGCCAGTAGTATTTCCCGGACAGGTTCAGCTTCACCCCTCCACTTT.

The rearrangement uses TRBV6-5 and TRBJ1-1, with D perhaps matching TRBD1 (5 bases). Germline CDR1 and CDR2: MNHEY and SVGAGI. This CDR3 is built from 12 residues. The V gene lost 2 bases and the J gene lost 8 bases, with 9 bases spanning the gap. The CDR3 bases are TGTGCCAGCAGTTACCGGCAGGGAGAAGCTTTCTTT. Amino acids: CASSYRQGEAFF.

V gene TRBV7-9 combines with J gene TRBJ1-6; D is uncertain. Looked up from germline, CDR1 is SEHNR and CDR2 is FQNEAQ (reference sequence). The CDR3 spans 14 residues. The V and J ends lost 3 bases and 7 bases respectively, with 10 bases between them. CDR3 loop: CASSFEVPNSPLHF. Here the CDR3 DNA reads TGTGCCAGCAGCTTTGAGGTTCCAAATTCACCCCTCCACTTT.

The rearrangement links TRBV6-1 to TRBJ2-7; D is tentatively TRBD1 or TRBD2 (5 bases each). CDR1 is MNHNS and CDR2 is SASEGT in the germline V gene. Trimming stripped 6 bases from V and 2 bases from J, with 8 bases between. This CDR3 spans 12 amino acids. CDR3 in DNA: TGTGCCAGCAGGGGGGTCACCTACGAGCAGTACTTC. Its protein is CASRGVTYEQYF.

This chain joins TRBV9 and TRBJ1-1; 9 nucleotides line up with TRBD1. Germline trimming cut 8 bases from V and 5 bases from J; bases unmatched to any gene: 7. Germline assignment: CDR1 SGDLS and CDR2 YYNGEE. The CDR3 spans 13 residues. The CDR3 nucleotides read TGTGCCAGGGACAGGGGCCCGAGGACTGAAGCTTTCTTT. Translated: CARDRGPRTEAFF.

The CDR3 protein is CASSSGTGRDTEAFF. CDR3 bases: TGTGCCAGCAGCTCCGGGACAGGGAGGGACACTGAAGCTTTCTTT. V gene TRBV7-9 combines with J gene TRBJ1-1, with 9 bases matching TRBD1. The CDR3 totals 15 residues. Unmatched junction bases numbered 6, after V lost 4 bases and J lost 3 bases. In germline, CDR1 is SEHNR, CDR2 FQNEAQ (reference sequence).

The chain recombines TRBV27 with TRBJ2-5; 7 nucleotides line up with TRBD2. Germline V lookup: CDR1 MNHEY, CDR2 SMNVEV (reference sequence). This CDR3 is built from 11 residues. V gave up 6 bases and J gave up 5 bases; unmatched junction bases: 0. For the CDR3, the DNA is TGTGCCAGCAGGCGGGGGGAGACCCAGTACTTC. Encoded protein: CASRRGETQYF.